The T cell receptor (beta chain) under discussion was sequenced for a study of human T cells and chemical hapten exposure (dated by TCRdb to the early 2020s). In terms of the full investigation: For sensitization, 2% DPC in acetone was applied to an approximately 2 cm by approximately 2 cm area of upper inner arm skin. Weekly therapeutic DPC doses were additionally applied to the scalp of patients throughout the roughly 24-week study period. Patch tests used Finn chambers with 0.01% DPC on the upper back, scored after 6 days by International Contact Dermatitis Research Group standards. Alopecia areata with under or over 50% scalp involvement, alopecia totalis and alopecia universalis were represented in the patient cohort, which was mostly female. Libraries were pooled for sequencing, and per-sample TCR yields varied mainly because of small differences in library volumes within the pool. The study tracked peripheral blood TCR repertoire changes in vivo during primary and secondary sensitization to the hapten diphenylcyclopropenone (DPC) in alopecia patients. Blood samples were taken from patients before sensitization (week 0) and at 2, 6 and about 24 weeks after DPC sensitization. Blood for TCR sequencing was provided by twenty-nine alopecia patients at one to four time points (pre-sensitization, 2, 6 and 24 weeks). Points the paper makes about the study in general: Patch test score was positively correlated with the number of PT1 expanded TCRs, with significance at thresholds 8, 16 and 32 but not at 4. Compared with pre-sensitization or healthy control sets, expanded TCRs formed significantly more large CDR3 similarity clusters, which is consistent with antigen-driven responses. DPC sensitization did not change the number of TCRs with a frequency above 1 in 1000, and there was no evidence of changes in global repertoire structure. Alopecia, a presumed autoimmune disease, was present in all patients, so the immune response of the patients might differ from that of healthy individuals. Repeated subsampling changed both the strength of the expansion versus patch-test correlation and the threshold at which that correlation became significant.

What the time point label conveys for this sample: pre-sensitization, week 0. The treatment or condition label corresponds to: therapeutic diphenylcyclopropenone sensitization with weekly scalp DPC. At every patch-test visit, the blood draw took place before the patch test was put on. Patients were considered eligible if aged 18 to 70, diagnosed with alopecia and deemed suitable for DPC therapy, and patients were excluded if pregnant. Unfractionated whole blood was collected in Tempus Blood RNA tubes, and total RNA was extracted from that blood. The sample holds a few counts of this clonotype. The antigen it binds to is not known. There are no base qualities to consult, and no much larger clone falls within one base. The CDR3 contains 12 residues, cysteine and phenylalanine counted. The CDR3 DNA has 36 bases and is translated from base 1. V is trimmed back by 2 bases and J by 11 bases, and the junction contains 2 bases that no gene match accounts for. CDR1 MDHEN and CDR2 SYDVKM were looked up in the germline V gene.

Library preparation employed RACE. These reads were obtained on a NextSeq 500. During library preparation, unique molecular identifiers were attached to individual cDNA molecules so that TCRs could be counted in a quantitative, reproducible way. For every blood RNA sample, sequencing covered both the TCR alpha and TCR beta chains. Per the source publication's procedure: A median of around 96,000 TCRs per sample was observed, with a range of roughly 23,224 to 750,000. The Decombinator software suite was used to annotate V, J and CDR3 in the TCR reads. For PS versus PT1 abundance plots, all samples were subsampled to the same number of TCRs (28,000). TCRs were defined as expanded if absent before sensitization and observed at least eight times at the 2-week time point. TCRdb ran its own pipeline on the public reads, namely fastp trimming at Q25 and MiXCR clone calling, and kept in-frame beta chains. Entries are consolidated by CDR3 protein sequence, retaining the most common genes and DNA. TCRdb assigned the V and J calls; the authors' analysis was not used. The sample table contains 380,000 or so distinct CDR3 sequences; only one count was recorded for 5% to 6.5% of them. 7% to 10% of the sample is held by the ten biggest clonotypes.

This receptor was taken from a woman under 30 with alopecia areata. Some clones in this sample may be carry-over from other donors' samples. Recombination linked TRBV28 to TRBJ1-1, with 10 bases in between that match TRBD1. The sample was whole blood, taken in connection with sensitization to the hapten diphenylcyclopropenone (DPC). The DNA sequence is given as TGTGCCAGCAGTTTAGGGGACAGGGGTGCTTTCTTT. It encodes CASSLGDRGAFF.